This TCR beta chain was retrieved from a study of blood T cell repertoires in COVID-19. The table lists this clone with a count of one. Sequencing was performed with immunoSEQ multiplex PCR; in TCRdb, only in-frame clones are kept and a portion is missing. The sample lists about 250,000 clones; approximately 90% were seen once. This CDR3 is 14 amino acids long. V lost 7 bases, J lost 5 bases, and 17 bases lay in between. Germline assignment: CDR1 SNHLY and CDR2 FYNNEI. Sample: PBMCs or T cells enriched from blood (not recorded which). V and J are TRBV2 and TRBJ2-5; a possible D gene is TRBD1 (5 bases). The origin of this receptor is a man between 40 and 49 years old who had recovered from COVID-19. The CDR3 DNA sequence: TGTGCCAGCAAGAGGCAGGGCGTAGTTGAGACCCAGTACTTC. This encodes CASKRQGVVETQYF.